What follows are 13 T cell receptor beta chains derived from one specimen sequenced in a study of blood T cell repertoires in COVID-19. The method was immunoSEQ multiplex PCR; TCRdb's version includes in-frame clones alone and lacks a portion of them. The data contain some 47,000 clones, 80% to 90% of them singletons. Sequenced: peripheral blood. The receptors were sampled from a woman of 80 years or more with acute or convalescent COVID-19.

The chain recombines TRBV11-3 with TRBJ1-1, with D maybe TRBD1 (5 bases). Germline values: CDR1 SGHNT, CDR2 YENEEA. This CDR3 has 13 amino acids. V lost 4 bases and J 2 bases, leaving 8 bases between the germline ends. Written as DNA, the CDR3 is TGTGCCAGCAGCTCCCAGGGAAACACTGAAGCTTTCTTT. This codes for CASSSQGNTEAFF. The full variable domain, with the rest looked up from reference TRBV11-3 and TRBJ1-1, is EAGVVQSPRYKIIEKKQPVAFWCNPISGHNTLYWYLQNLGQGPELLIRYENEEAVDDSQLPKDRFSAERLKGVDSTLKIQPAELGDSAVYLCASSSQGNTEAFFGQGTRLTVV.

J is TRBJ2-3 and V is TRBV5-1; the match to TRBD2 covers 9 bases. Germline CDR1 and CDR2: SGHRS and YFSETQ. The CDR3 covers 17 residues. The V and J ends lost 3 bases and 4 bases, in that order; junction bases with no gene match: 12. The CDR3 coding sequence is TGCGCCAGCAGCTACAAATCAGCGGGGGGCGGGGCAGATACGCAGTATTTT. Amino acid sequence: CASSYKSAGGGADTQYF. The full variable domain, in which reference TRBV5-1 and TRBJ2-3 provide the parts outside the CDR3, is KAGVTQTPRYLIKTRGQQVTLSCSPISGHRSVSWYQQTPGQGLQFLFEYFSETQRNKGNFPGRFSGRQFSNSRSEMNVSTLELGDSALYLCASSYKSAGGGADTQYFGPGTRLTVL.

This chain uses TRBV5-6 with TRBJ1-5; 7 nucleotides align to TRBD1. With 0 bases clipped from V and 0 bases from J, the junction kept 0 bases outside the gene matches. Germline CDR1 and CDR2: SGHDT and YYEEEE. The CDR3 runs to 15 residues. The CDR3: CASSLGQGSNQPQHF. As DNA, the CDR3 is TGTGCCAGCAGCTTGGGACAGGGTAGCAATCAGCCCCAGCATTTT.

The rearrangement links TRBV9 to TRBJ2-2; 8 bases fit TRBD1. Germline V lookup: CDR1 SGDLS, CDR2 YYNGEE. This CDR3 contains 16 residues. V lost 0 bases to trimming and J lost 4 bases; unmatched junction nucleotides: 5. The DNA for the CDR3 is TGTGCCAGCAGCGTAGAGGACAGGGCGGGCACCGGGGAGCTGTTTTTT. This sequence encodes CASSVEDRAGTGELFF.

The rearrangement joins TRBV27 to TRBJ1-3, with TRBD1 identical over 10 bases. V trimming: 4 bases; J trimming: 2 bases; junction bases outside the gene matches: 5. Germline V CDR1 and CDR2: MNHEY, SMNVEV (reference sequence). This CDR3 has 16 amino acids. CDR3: CASSSGQGTAGNTIYF. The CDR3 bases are TGTGCCAGCAGTTCGGGACAGGGGACAGCTGGAAACACCATATATTTT.

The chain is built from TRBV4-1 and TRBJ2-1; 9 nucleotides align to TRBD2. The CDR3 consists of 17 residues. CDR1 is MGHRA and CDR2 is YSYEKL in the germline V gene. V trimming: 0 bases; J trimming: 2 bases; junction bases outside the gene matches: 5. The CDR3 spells CASSQEWRGGTYNEQFF. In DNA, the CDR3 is TGCGCCAGCAGCCAAGAGTGGCGGGGGGGGACCTACAATGAGCAGTTCTTC.

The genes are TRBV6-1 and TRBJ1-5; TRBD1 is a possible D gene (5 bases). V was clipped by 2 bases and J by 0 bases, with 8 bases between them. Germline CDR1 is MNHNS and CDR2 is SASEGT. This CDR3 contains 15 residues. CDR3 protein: CASSEWTHSNQPQHF. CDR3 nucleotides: TGTGCCAGCAGTGAATGGACACATAGCAATCAGCCCCAGCATTTT.

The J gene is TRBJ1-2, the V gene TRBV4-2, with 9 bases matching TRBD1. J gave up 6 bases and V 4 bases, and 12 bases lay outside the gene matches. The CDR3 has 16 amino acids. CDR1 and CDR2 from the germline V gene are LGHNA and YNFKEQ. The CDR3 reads CASSLNSGTGLNGYTF. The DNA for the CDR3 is TGTGCCAGCAGCCTCAATTCCGGGACAGGGCTTAATGGCTACACCTTC.

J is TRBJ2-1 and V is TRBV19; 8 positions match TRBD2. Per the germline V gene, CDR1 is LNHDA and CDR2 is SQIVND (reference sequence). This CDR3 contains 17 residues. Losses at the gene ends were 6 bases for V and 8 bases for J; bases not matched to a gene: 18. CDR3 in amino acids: CASSDGPGGLRSHEQFF. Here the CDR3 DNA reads TGTGCCAGTAGCGATGGGCCGGGGGGGCTCCGGAGCCATGAGCAGTTCTTC. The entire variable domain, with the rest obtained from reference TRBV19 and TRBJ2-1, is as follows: DGGITQSPKYLFRKEGQNVTLSCEQNLNHDAMYWYRQDPGQGLRLIYYSQIVNDFQKGDIAEGYSVSREKKESFPLTVTSAQKNPTAFYLCASSDGPGGLRSHEQFFGPGTRLTVL.

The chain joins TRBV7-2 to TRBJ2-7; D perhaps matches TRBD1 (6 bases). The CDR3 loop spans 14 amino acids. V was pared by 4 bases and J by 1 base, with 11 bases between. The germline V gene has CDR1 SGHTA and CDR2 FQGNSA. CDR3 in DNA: TGTGCCAGCAGCTCCGTCAGGGGATCCTACGAGCAGTACTTC. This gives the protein CASSSVRGSYEQYF.

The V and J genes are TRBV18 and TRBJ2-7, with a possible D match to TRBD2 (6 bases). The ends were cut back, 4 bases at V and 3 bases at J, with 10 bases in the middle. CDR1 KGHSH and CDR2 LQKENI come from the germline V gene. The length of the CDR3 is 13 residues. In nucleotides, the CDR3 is TGTGCCAGCTCACTTTCGGGAGTCTACGAGCAGTACTTC. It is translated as CASSLSGVYEQYF.

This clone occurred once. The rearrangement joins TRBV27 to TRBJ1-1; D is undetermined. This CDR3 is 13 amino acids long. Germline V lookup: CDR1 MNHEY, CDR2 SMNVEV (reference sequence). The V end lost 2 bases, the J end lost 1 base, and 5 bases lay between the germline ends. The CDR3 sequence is CASSLGRNTEAFF. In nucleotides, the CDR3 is TGTGCCAGCAGTTTAGGTAGGAACACTGAAGCTTTCTTT.

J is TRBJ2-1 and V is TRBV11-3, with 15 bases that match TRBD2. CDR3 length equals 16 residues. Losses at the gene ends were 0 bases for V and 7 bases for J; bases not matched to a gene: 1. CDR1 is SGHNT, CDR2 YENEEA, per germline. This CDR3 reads CASSLDGLAGGNEQFF. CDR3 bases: TGTGCCAGCAGCTTAGACGGACTAGCGGGGGGGAATGAGCAGTTCTTC.